A selection of T cell receptor beta chains follows, all from one sample in a study of blood T cell repertoires in COVID-19. Clones were read by immunoSEQ multiplex PCR, and TCRdb kept only the in-frame ones, dropping some. The repertoire holds 150,000 to 200,000 clones, under 95% seen once, with 15% to 20% in the top ten. The material sequenced was peripheral blood. The receptor source for this set is a man aged 60 to 69 with active or convalescent COVID-19. The conserved cysteine and the conserved F or W are not part of the CDR3 here. The size entry is marked missing in some rows and otherwise reads once, few, many or a size class.

v_call: TRBV19
clone_size: -
cdr3_aa: ASSIAQYNTEAF

v_call: TRBV19
clone_size: -
cdr3_aa: ASSISGENYGYT

v_call: TRBV30
clone_size: -
cdr3_aa: AWSVLTGEVKLF

v_call: TRBV7-8
clone_size: -
cdr3_aa: ASSTPGPIQGYSPLH

v_call: TRBV5-4
clone_size: -
cdr3_aa: ASSLGSRQGQETQY

v_call: TRBV11-2
clone_size: -
cdr3_aa: ASSLLVGSGEKLF

v_call: TRBV5-1
clone_size: -
cdr3_aa: ASSLQATDNSPLH

v_call: TRBV7-9
clone_size: -
cdr3_aa: ASSSTSSGNTIY

v_call: TRBV5-1
clone_size: -
cdr3_aa: ASSLATVTDTQY

v_call: TRBV6-5
clone_size: -
cdr3_aa: ASSYSGQGWGETQY

v_call: TRBV19
clone_size: -
cdr3_aa: ASSDQGLGTEAF

v_call: TRBV5-5
clone_size: -
cdr3_aa: ASSDSQGAWMNSPLH

v_call: TRBV10-1
clone_size: -
cdr3_aa: ASSESEENTQY

v_call: TRBV18
clone_size: -
cdr3_aa: ASSPPATGSTEKLF

v_call: TRBV7-9
clone_size: once
cdr3_aa: ASSLVGVDYGYT

v_call: TRBV11-3
clone_size: -
cdr3_aa: ASSLDRTGDGYT

v_call: TRBV5-1
clone_size: few
cdr3_aa: ASSWRTGTEAF

v_call: TRBV5-1
clone_size: -
cdr3_aa: ASSPGQRGYEQY

v_call: TRBV2
clone_size: -
cdr3_aa: ASSARQDNEQF

v_call: TRBV4-2
clone_size: -
cdr3_aa: ASSQGSSGTYPTQY

v_call: TRBV19
clone_size: -
cdr3_aa: ASKGAGIGTGELF

v_call: TRBV7-2
clone_size: -
cdr3_aa: ASSLAWGWEADEQY

v_call: TRBV5-1
clone_size: -
cdr3_aa: ASKIAGGTDTQY

v_call: TRBV6-5
clone_size: -
cdr3_aa: ASSSAVSNQPQH

v_call: TRBV4-1
clone_size: once
cdr3_aa: ASSQSRLTESERNTIY

v_call: TRBV29-1
clone_size: few
cdr3_aa: SVEDNIGNTIY

v_call: TRBV3-1/TRBV3-2
clone_size: few
cdr3_aa: ASRDGQGNQPQH

v_call: TRBV9
clone_size: -
cdr3_aa: ASSVGGKDQPQH

v_call: TRBV11-3
clone_size: -
cdr3_aa: ASSHQGSQETQY